A selection of T cell receptor beta chains follows, all from one sample in a study of beta chain features in type 1 diabetes. The method was immunoSEQ multiplex PCR; TCRdb's version includes in-frame clones alone and lacks a portion of them. The sample has about 290,000 clones, around 7.3% seen once; the top ten hold 1%. Sample: central memory CD4+ T cells from blood. Receptors were obtained from a woman under 30 in good health. Both conserved end residues are part of each CDR3. Fields, in order: clone size, D gene, V gene, J gene, CDR3 DNA, CDR3 protein. D genes are given only for firm matches. Some rows mark clone size as missing; the rest say once, few, many or name a class of expanded clone.

.	.	TRBV5-1	TRBJ2-3	TGCGCCAGCAGCTTGCGGATCGGCACAGATACGCAGTATTTT	CASSLRIGTDTQYF
few	TRBD2	TRBV4-2	TRBJ2-3	TGTGCCAGCAGCGACTTAGGTCTAGCGGAAAGCACAGATACGCAGTATTTT	CASSDLGLAESTDTQYF
.	.	TRBV18	TRBJ1-1	TGTGCCAGCTCACAGTTGGGCAGGGCGAACAACGAAGCTTTCTTT	CASSQLGRANNEAFF
few	TRBD1	TRBV6-5	TRBJ1-2	TGTGCCAGCAGTTTAGGCGTCGGGACAGGGAGCGGCTACACCTTC	CASSLGVGTGSGYTF
few	TRBD1	TRBV5-1	TRBJ2-7	TGCGCCAGCAGCTACGACAGGGGTGGGGACGAGCAGTACTTC	CASSYDRGGDEQYF
few	.	TRBV9	TRBJ2-1	TGTGCCAGCAGCTTCCATACGGGGAATGAGCAGTTCTTC	CASSFHTGNEQFF
few	.	TRBV7-2	TRBJ2-7	TGTGCCAGCAGCCATGCAGGGAGCTCCTACGAGCAGTACTTC	CASSHAGSSYEQYF
few	.	TRBV7-3	TRBJ2-2	TGTGCCAGCAGCTTAGGAATTTCAACGGGGGAGCTGTTTTTT	CASSLGISTGELFF
few	TRBD1	TRBV7-2	TRBJ2-7	TGTGCCAGCAGCCTTACAGGGGTAACCTCCTACGAGCAGTACTTC	CASSLTGVTSYEQYF
few	.	TRBV5-4	TRBJ1-1	TGTGCCAGCAGCTCCAGGGGTGGGGACACTGAAGCTTTCTTT	CASSSRGGDTEAFF
.	.	TRBV5-6	TRBJ2-5	TGTGCCAGCAGCTTGCCCAGGGGAGAGACCCAGTACTTC	CASSLPRGETQYF
few	.	TRBV5-1	TRBJ2-5	TGCGCCAGCAGCCTGACAGACAGCCCGCCCCAGTACTTC	CASSLTDSPPQYF
few	.	TRBV7-7	TRBJ2-3	TGTGCCAGCAGCTTGGGGTCGGCGGCAGATACGCAGTATTTT	CASSLGSAADTQYF
few	TRBD1	TRBV15	TRBJ1-5	TGTGCCACCAGCAGAGATAGGGGTACAGGGGATAATCAGCCCCAGCATTTT	CATSRDRGTGDNQPQHF
.	.	TRBV4-3	TRBJ1-1	TGCGCCAGCAGCCAAGAAGTAGTGATGAACACTGAAGCTTTCTTT	CASSQEVVMNTEAFF
few	TRBD1	TRBV7-3	TRBJ2-6	TGTGCCAGCAGCTCGACAGGGGGTTTTAGCTCTGGGGCCAACGTCCTGACTTTC	CASSSTGGFSSGANVLTF
few	TRBD2	TRBV10-3	TRBJ2-1	TGTGCCATCAGTGAGTCGTCTAGCGGGGGGGCCGGAGAGCAGTTCTTC	CAISESSSGGAGEQFF
.	TRBD1	TRBV14	TRBJ2-4	TGTGCCAGCAGCCAATTTCTTCCAGGGGGTGCGGAAGCCAAAAACATTCAGTACTTC	CASSQFLPGGAEAKNIQYF
few	.	TRBV6-5	TRBJ2-2	TGTGCCAGCAGTCGCGACGACAGATACACCGGGGAGCTGTTTTTT	CASSRDDRYTGELFF
.	TRBD1	TRBV6-5	TRBJ1-1	TGTGCCAGCAGGGACAGGATGGAAGCTTTCTTT	CASRDRMEAFF
few	.	TRBV18	TRBJ1-1	TGTGCCAGCTCACCACCGGCAGGGTTAGTCACTGAAGCTTTCTTT	CASSPPAGLVTEAFF
.	.	TRBV7-9	TRBJ2-4	TGTGCCAGCAGTTACGTAGGTGGGGACATTCAGTACTTC	CASSYVGGDIQYF
few	.	TRBV6-1	TRBJ2-2	TGTGCCAGCAGGTCACAAAGACTCAACACCGGGGAGCTGTTTTTT	CASRSQRLNTGELFF
.	.	TRBV20-1	TRBJ1-2	TGCAGTGCTAGTACCGGGTATGGCTACACCTTC	CSASTGYGYTF
.	.	TRBV15	TRBJ1-5	TGTGCCACCAGCAGAGCTCCGCAGGTCAATCAGCCCCAGCATTTT	CATSRAPQVNQPQHF
.	TRBD1	TRBV15	TRBJ2-5	TGTGCCACCAGCAGAGAAGGGACAGGGACGTACCAAGAGACCCAGTACTTC	CATSREGTGTYQETQYF
few	TRBD2	TRBV2	TRBJ2-3	TGTGCCAGCAGAAGAAGACTAGCTAGAGATACGCAGTATTTT	CASRRRLARDTQYF
few	.	TRBV7-8	TRBJ2-2	TGTGCCAGCAGCTCCCCGGTCGGGGAGCTGTTTTTT	CASSSPVGELFF
few	TRBD2	TRBV28	TRBJ2-1	TGTGCCAGCAGTTTACTCCGACTAGCGGGGGCAAATGAGCAGTTCTTC	CASSLLRLAGANEQFF
many	TRBD1	TRBV4-1	TRBJ2-1	TGCGCCAGCAGACCGGCACAGGGGGCGCACTACAATGAGCAGTTCTTC	CASRPAQGAHYNEQFF
.	TRBD1	TRBV7-3	TRBJ2-5	TGTGCCAGCAGCTTAGCAGCCGGGACAGGGTGGGAGACCCAGTACTTC	CASSLAAGTGWETQYF
few	.	TRBV20-1	TRBJ2-5	TGCAGTGCTAGGGGGCTTGAGGGCCAGTACTTC	CSARGLEGQYF
.	.	TRBV7-9	TRBJ2-7	TGTGCCAGCAGCCCTAGGCGGGACACGACGAGATACGAGCAGTACTTC	CASSPRRDTTRYEQYF
few	.	TRBV15	TRBJ1-6	TGTGCCACCAGCAGAGAAGGGAGGGGTTCACCCCTCCACTTT	CATSREGRGSPLHF
.	.	TRBV14	TRBJ1-1	TGTGCCAGCAGCCGCTCCAGGAACACTGAAGCTTTCTTT	CASSRSRNTEAFF
.	TRBD2	TRBV7-9	TRBJ2-7	TGTGCCAGCAGACCCCTAGCGGAGAAATCCTACGAGCAGTACTTC	CASRPLAEKSYEQYF